This TCR beta chain came from a study of T-cell memory formation after mild COVID-19. Notes on the study in general: Clones shrinking between day 15 and 85 showed a balanced CD4/CD8 split, and those that grew later tilted toward CD4+.

The CDR3 is made up of 18 amino acids. Germline values: CDR1 KGHDR, CDR2 SFDVKD. The V and J ends lost 5 bases and 0 bases, in that order; junction bases with no gene match: 8. This clonotype occurred a few times. The antigen is not known. UMIs and sample barcodes were carried by the TCR alpha and TCR beta cDNA libraries that 5'RACE produced using constant-segment primers. TCRdb redid the calling of the 5' RACE reads with MiXCR, one entry per CDR3 protein. Among a few hundred thousand distinct CDR3 sequences listed, roughly 8.2% were seen once. Source material: PBMCs or a T cell subset sorted from them (not recorded which). The J gene is TRBJ2-1, the V gene TRBV24-1, with 11 bases matching TRBD2. The source of this sequence is a young man who had mild COVID-19 (a few samples of this study predate the infection). Cell type and time point are not known. This CDR3 reads CATSGVAGGTSSYNEQFF. Written as DNA, the CDR3 is TGTGCCACCAGTGGGGTAGCGGGGGGGACGAGCTCCTACAATGAGCAGTTCTTC.